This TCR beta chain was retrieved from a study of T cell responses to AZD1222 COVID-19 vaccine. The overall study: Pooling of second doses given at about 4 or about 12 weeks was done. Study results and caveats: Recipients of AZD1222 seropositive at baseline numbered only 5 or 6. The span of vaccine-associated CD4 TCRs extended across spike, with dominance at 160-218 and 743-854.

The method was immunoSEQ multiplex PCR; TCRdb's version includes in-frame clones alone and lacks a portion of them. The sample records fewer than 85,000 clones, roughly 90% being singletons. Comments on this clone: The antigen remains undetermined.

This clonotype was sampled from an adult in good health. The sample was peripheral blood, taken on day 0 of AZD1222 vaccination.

CDR3 bases: TGTGCCAGCAGCCAGCGACGGAGTAATAGCAATCAGCCCCAGCATTTT. Encoded protein: CASSQRRSNSNQPQHF. The chain has TRBV7-8 and TRBJ1-5, with no clear D. CDR1 is SGHVS, CDR2 FQNEAQ, per germline. The CDR3 extends over 16 amino acids. Trimming cost V 5 bases and J 0 bases, with 14 bases left between them.